These 30 T cell receptor beta chains came from one sample sequenced in a study of read filtering for tumor transcriptome and immune sequencing. This library used approximately 0.4 ug RNA and molecular barcoded adaptors spanning alpha/delta and beta/gamma chains. In TCRdb, the reads were re-called with MiXCR into one record per CDR3 protein. Of under 50,000 distinct CDR3 sequences listed, roughly an eighth are singletons. Material for sequencing was a population of CD138-negative cells sorted from bone marrow. The receptors were sampled from a donor aged 40 or older with multiple myeloma.

This clonotype was seen repeatedly, ten times or more. The chain has TRBV30 and TRBJ2-3; 8 nucleotides match TRBD1. The CDR3 contains 15 residues. V trimming: 2 bases; J trimming: 6 bases; junction bases outside the gene matches: 10. Germline V gene sequence: CDR1 GTSNPN, CDR2 SVGIG (reference sequence). The CDR3 nucleotides are TGTGCCTGGAGTCCTCCCCAGGGGGCATGGGATACGCAGTATTTT. Protein sequence: CAWSPPQGAWDTQYF.

The chain recombines TRBV15 with TRBJ1-1; the D gene is possibly TRBD1 (6 bases). Germline loops: CDR1 LNHNV, CDR2 YYDKDF (reference sequence). This CDR3 spans 15 amino acids. V lost 0 bases and J lost 0, with 8 bases in between. CDR3 nucleotide sequence: TGTGCCACCAGCAGAGATCCAGGGGTGAACACTGAAGCTTTCTTT. Translating gives CATSRDPGVNTEAFF.

In its sample, this clonotype was seen a few times. This chain uses TRBV6-2 or TRBV6-3 with TRBJ1-2; 7 nucleotides match TRBD1. This CDR3 spans 14 amino acids. V dropped 4 bases and J dropped 4; count of bases not matched to a gene: 6. Germline CDR1 reads MNHEY; CDR2 reads SVGEGT. The CDR3 DNA sequence: TGTGCCAGCAGTTGGGACAGAGCCTTCTATGGCTACACCTTC. Translating it yields CASSWDRAFYGYTF.

The chain is built from TRBV7-2 and TRBJ2-4, with 12 positions matching TRBD1. The CDR3 sequence is 17 residues long. Trimming at V came to 4 bases and at J to 3 bases, leaving 7 bases not matched to a gene. Germline V CDR1 and CDR2: SGHTA, FQGNSA. The CDR3 bases are TGTGCCAGCAGCTCATCGGGACAGGGGGCTGGCAAAAACATTCAGTACTTC. This gives the protein CASSSSGQGAGKNIQYF.

This clonotype was observed many times. V gene TRBV12-3 or TRBV12-4 combines with J gene TRBJ2-7; no reliable D call. Between the trimmed V and J ends, which lost 6 bases and 3 bases, there was a span of 6 bases. The CDR3 contains 11 residues. CDR3 protein: CASRSGYEQYF. The CDR3 nucleotides read TGTGCCAGCAGATCAGGCTACGAGCAGTACTTC.

This clonotype was seen repeatedly, ten times or more. The chain carries TRBV10-3 and TRBJ2-5; 13 bases fit TRBD2. The CDR3 length is 16 residues. CDR1 ENHRY and CDR2 SYGVKD come from the germline V gene. V lost 3 bases, J lost 4 bases, and 5 bases stayed unmatched. The CDR3 DNA follows: TGTGCCATCAGTGAACGACTAGCGGGAGGAGGAGAGACCCAGTACTTC. Residues: CAISERLAGGGETQYF.

In its sample, this clonotype was seen many times. The chain couples TRBV6-5 to TRBJ1-1; TRBD1 is a possible D gene (6 bases). The CDR3 sequence is 14 residues long. V was clipped by 5 bases and J by 0 bases, with 10 bases between them. The germline V gene has CDR1 MNHEY and CDR2 SVGAGI. CDR3 coding DNA: TGTGCCAGCAGTGACGGGGGCTTGAACACTGAAGCTTTCTTT. Residues: CASSDGGLNTEAFF.

This clonotype was observed at least ten times. The V gene is TRBV19, the J gene TRBJ2-1; 9 positions agree with TRBD1. CDR1 is LNHDA, CDR2 SQIVND, per germline (reference sequence). V was clipped by 6 bases and J by 2 bases; unmatched bases: 8. This CDR3 has 16 amino acids. CDR3 coding DNA: TGTGCCAGTAGCCACGGGACAGGGAATCCCTACAATGAGCAGTTCTTC. This codes for CASSHGTGNPYNEQFF.

This clonotype was counted a few times. This could be a read error, since a much larger clone is one nucleotide away. The gene calls are TRBV28 and TRBJ2-7; 11 bases fit TRBD1. CDR3 length equals 15 residues. Germline loops: CDR1 MDHEN, CDR2 SYDVKM. The CDR3 bases are TGTGCCAGCAGTCCCCTTCCGGACAGGGGGCACGAGCGGTACTTC. It yields the protein CASSPLPDRGHERYF.

This clonotype was counted many times. V gene TRBV7-2 combines with J gene TRBJ2-3; 11 bases line up with TRBD2. Germline lookup yields CDR1 SGHTA and CDR2 FQGNSA. V shed 5 bases and J 8 bases; nucleotides not matched to a gene: 12. The CDR3 runs 16 residues. The CDR3 DNA sequence: TGTGCCAGCAGCGGATCCGGGACTAGCGGAGACGTTACGCAGTATTTT. Amino acid sequence: CASSGSGTSGDVTQYF.

J is TRBJ1-4 and V is TRBV29-1, with D possibly TRBD1 on 6 matching bases. CDR3 size: 12 residues. Germline CDR1 SQVTM, CDR2 ANQGSEA. Deletions cut 7 bases from V and 8 bases from J, with 14 bases between. In nucleotides, the CDR3 is TGCAGCGCAGATCTCCAGGGGGAAAAACTGTTTTTT. As protein: CSADLQGEKLFF.

This clonotype came up many times. The chain recombines TRBV20-1 with TRBJ2-1; maybe TRBD2 (5 bases). Trimming stripped 3 bases from V and 0 bases from J, with 9 bases between. The CDR3 consists of 14 residues. CDR1 and CDR2 from the germline V gene are DFQATT and SNEGSKA (reference sequence). The CDR3: CSARGGSSYNEQFF. The CDR3 coding sequence is TGCAGTGCTAGGGGTGGGAGCTCCTACAATGAGCAGTTCTTC.

This clonotype came up many times. The chain links TRBV28 to TRBJ2-7; TRBD2 is a possible D gene (5 bases). Germline CDR1 and CDR2: MDHEN and SYDVKM. Trimming removed 6 bases at V and 3 bases at J, with 9 bases between. This CDR3 is built from 12 residues. CDR3 sequence: CASRLGDYEQYF. The DNA for the CDR3 is TGTGCCAGCAGGCTCGGGGACTACGAGCAGTACTTC.

This clonotype was observed at least ten times. The V gene is TRBV7-6, the J gene TRBJ2-7; 9 nucleotides match TRBD1. From germline, CDR1 is SGHVS and CDR2 FNYEAQ. V shed 5 bases and J 5 bases; nucleotides not matched to a gene: 7. The CDR3 runs to 14 residues. The CDR3 bases are TGTGCCAGCAGCCCCGGGACAGGGCCCAACGAGCAGTACTTC. Its protein product is CASSPGTGPNEQYF.

This clonotype has a count of ten or more. The rearrangement links TRBV23-1 to TRBJ1-2; 7 bases align to TRBD1. TRBV23-1 qualifies as an ORF whose function is uncertain. The CDR3 sequence is 16 residues long. The ends lost 2 bases at V and 4 bases at J; junction bases unmatched: 10. The CDR3 loop reads CASSQPARQGFYGYTF. The CDR3 DNA is TGCGCCAGCAGTCAACCCGCCCGACAGGGTTTCTATGGCTACACCTTC.

Many counts were recorded for this clonotype. This sequence joins TRBV5-1 and TRBJ1-3; 8 bases match TRBD1. In germline, CDR1 is SGHRS, CDR2 YFSETQ. The CDR3 is made up of 15 amino acids. V gave up 3 bases and J gave up 4 bases; unmatched junction bases: 6. The CDR3 here is CASSSGTGSGNTIYF. Written as DNA, the CDR3 is TGCGCCAGCAGCTCCGGGACAGGTTCAGGAAACACCATATATTTT. Full variable domain (outside the CDR3, taken from reference TRBV5-1 and TRBJ1-3): KAGVTQTPRYLIKTRGQQVTLSCSPISGHRSVSWYQQTPGQGLQFLFEYFSETQRNKGNFPGRFSGRQFSNSRSEMNVSTLELGDSALYLCASSSGTGSGNTIYFGEGSWLTVV.

This clonotype came up many times. The chain recombines TRBV6-1 with TRBJ2-1, with 8 nucleotides matching TRBD1. The CDR3 spans 15 residues. With V trimmed by 1 base and J by 4 bases, 3 bases remained unmatched. The germline V gene encodes CDR1 MNHNS and CDR2 SASEGT. The CDR3 here is CASSEVQGAYNEQFF. DNA of the CDR3: TGTGCCAGCAGTGAAGTGCAGGGGGCATACAATGAGCAGTTCTTC.

By share, this clonotype ranks as medium-sized. The chain has TRBV12-3 or TRBV12-4 and TRBJ2-1; 7 nucleotides line up with TRBD2. Germline trimming cut 2 bases from V and 4 bases from J; bases unmatched to any gene: 5. There are 15 residues in the CDR3. The CDR3 nucleotides read TGTGCCAGCAGTTTACCTAGCGGAGGTTACAATGAGCAGTTCTTC. This encodes CASSLPSGGYNEQFF.

This clonotype appeared many times. V and J are TRBV30 and TRBJ2-1; possible D gene TRBD2, 7 bases. The V gene lost 7 bases and the J gene lost 7 bases, with 26 bases spanning the gap. CDR3 length: 16 residues. Per germline, CDR1 GTSNPN and CDR2 SVGIG (reference sequence). CDR3 coding DNA: TGTGCCTTATTCGACCATGGGGGGGCGTCCCTAAATGAGCAGTTCTTC. This sequence encodes CALFDHGGASLNEQFF.

V is TRBV29-1 and J is TRBJ2-7, with 8 bases lining up with TRBD2. The germline V gene encodes CDR1 SQVTM and CDR2 ANQGSEA. The CDR3 contains 14 residues. J lost 7 bases, V lost 5 bases, and 13 bases had no gene match. The CDR3 nucleotides are TGCAGCGTTACAGCGGGAGTGCCTGGGGGAGAGCAGTACTTC. Its translation: CSVTAGVPGGEQYF.

The chain uses TRBV6-6 and TRBJ2-3; D tentatively fits TRBD1 or TRBD2 (6 bases each). V was clipped by 2 bases and J by 3 bases, with 12 bases between them. Germline CDR1 and CDR2: MNHNY and SVGAGI (reference sequence). This CDR3 comprises 15 residues. This CDR3 is CASSYTGGGTDTQYF. CDR3 bases: TGTGCCAGCAGTTACACCGGGGGCGGGACAGATACGCAGTATTTT.

This clonotype came up a few times. This may arise from a read error, as a much more abundant clone is one base away. The J gene is TRBJ2-7, the V gene TRBV20-1; either TRBD1 or TRBD2 may fit D (5 bases each). CDR3 length equals 18 residues. Trimming cost V 0 bases and J 3 bases, with 24 bases left between them. The germline V gene encodes CDR1 DFQATT and CDR2 SNEGSKA (reference sequence). Here the CDR3 DNA reads TGCAGTGCTAGAGAGAAGGGAGCCGGGGCTAGCCGATACTACGAGCAGTACTTC. Encoded protein: CSAREKGAGASRYYEQYF.

A remark on this clonotype: Possible read error: a much larger clone is one base away. The chain employs TRBV6-2 or TRBV6-3 and TRBJ2-1; D might be TRBD2 (6 bases). CDR1 and CDR2 from the germline V gene are MNHEY and SVGEGT. The CDR3 is 16 amino acids. Trimming shortened V by 4 bases and J by 2 bases, and 15 bases separated the two germline ends. CDR3 region: CASSCSEGTPYNEQFF. Here the CDR3 DNA reads TGTGCCAGCAGTTGCTCGGAGGGGACCCCCTACAATGAGCAGTTCTTC.

This clonotype was seen repeatedly, ten times or more. The chain recombines TRBV2 with TRBJ2-7; TRBD1 aligns across 9 bases. The CDR3 runs 12 residues. Germline values: CDR1 SNHLY, CDR2 FYNNEI. Trimming cost V 10 bases and J 5 bases; bases outside gene matches: 6. The CDR3 DNA is TGTGCCACCTGGGGACAGGGCCACGAGCAGTACTTC. It is translated as CATWGQGHEQYF.

This clonotype appeared many times. The V gene is TRBV30, the J gene TRBJ1-5; TRBD1 is a possible D gene (6 bases). CDR3 length equals 13 residues. Germline loops: CDR1 GTSNPN, CDR2 SVGIG (reference sequence). Deletions cut 2 bases from V and 6 bases from J, with 11 bases between. This chain's CDR3 is CAWSQGGGQPQHF. The CDR3 nucleotides are TGTGCCTGGAGTCAAGGGGGAGGTCAGCCCCAGCATTTT.

This clonotype has a count of ten or more. This chain connects TRBV10-3 to TRBJ2-5; the match to TRBD1 covers 7 bases. The CDR3 consists of 14 residues. The germline gives CDR1 ENHRY, CDR2 SYGVKD. Trimming cost V 3 bases and J 1 base; bases outside gene matches: 2. CDR3 loop: CAISEGGFQETQYF. For the CDR3, the DNA is TGTGCCATCAGTGAAGGGGGCTTCCAAGAGACCCAGTACTTC.

This clonotype was found many times. V gene TRBV2 combines with J gene TRBJ2-1; D is unclear. The germline CDR1 and CDR2 sequences are SNHLY and FYNNEI. V lost 7 bases and J 2 bases, leaving 12 bases between the germline ends. The CDR3 spans 14 residues. CDR3 sequence reads: CASNAPVPYNEQFF. The CDR3 DNA reads TGTGCCAGCAATGCTCCAGTGCCCTACAATGAGCAGTTCTTC. The whole variable domain, filled in from reference TRBV2 and TRBJ2-1, reads EPEVTQTPSHQVTQMGQEVILRCVPISNHLYFYWYRQILGQKVEFLVSFYNNEISEKSEIFDDQFSVERPDGSNFTLKIRSTKLEDSAMYFCASNAPVPYNEQFFGPGTRLTVL.

This clonotype was found many times. The chain uses TRBV6-6 and TRBJ1-5, with 9 nucleotides matching TRBD1. The junction had 4 bases not matched to a gene; V was cut back by 6 bases and J by 4 bases. The CDR3 sequence is 14 residues long. Germline V CDR1 and CDR2: MNHNY, SVGAGI (reference sequence). DNA of the CDR3: TGTGCCAGCAGCCAGGGACAGGGTAATCAGCCCCAGCATTTT. Protein: CASSQGQGNQPQHF.

This clonotype was recorded a few times. The gene calls are TRBV6-6 and TRBJ2-7; D might be TRBD2 (7 bases). Trimming shortened V by 4 bases and J by 6 bases, and 19 bases separated the two germline ends. CDR3 length equals 15 residues. Germline V lookup: CDR1 MNHNY, CDR2 SVGAGI (reference sequence). CDR3 nucleotides: TGTGCCAGCAGTTGGGAGGGGGGAGGGCCGCTCGAGCAGTACTTC. Residues: CASSWEGGGPLEQYF.

This clonotype was seen repeatedly, ten times or more. The gene calls are TRBV5-1 and TRBJ2-5; D is uncertain. The CDR3 length is 12 residues. Germline CDR1 SGHRS, CDR2 YFSETQ. Trimming shortened V by 4 bases and J by 1 base, and 5 bases separated the two germline ends. The CDR3 sequence is CASSKSQETQYF. CDR3 bases: TGCGCCAGCAGCAAGTCCCAAGAGACCCAGTACTTC. The full variable domain, with the rest looked up from reference TRBV5-1 and TRBJ2-5, is KAGVTQTPRYLIKTRGQQVTLSCSPISGHRSVSWYQQTPGQGLQFLFEYFSETQRNKGNFPGRFSGRQFSNSRSEMNVSTLELGDSALYLCASSKSQETQYFGPGTRLLVL.